Listed here are 15 T cell receptor beta chains from one sample, sequenced in a study of T cell responses to AZD1222 COVID-19 vaccine. Repertoires were generated with immunoSEQ multiplex PCR, while TCRdb's copy carries only in-frame clones and drops some. The sample yields 140,000 to 150,000 clones, more than 85% seen once. Sequencing was performed on peripheral blood, taken after recovery from COVID-19. These receptors were collected from an adult who had recovered from COVID-19.

This chain connects TRBV7-6 to TRBJ2-7; TRBD1 might be the D (6 bases). The length of the CDR3 is 16 residues. Germline lookup yields CDR1 SGHVS and CDR2 FNYEAQ. V was trimmed by 1 base and J by 6 bases, leaving 19 bases between them. The CDR3 sequence: CASSLERQDGRGEQYF. The CDR3 DNA reads as TGTGCCAGCAGCTTAGAGCGACAGGACGGCAGGGGCGAGCAGTACTTC.

This chain joins TRBV10-2 and TRBJ2-5; 14 bases line up with TRBD2. Germline lookup yields CDR1 WSHSY and CDR2 SAAADI. The trim removed 6 bases at V and 7 bases at J, leaving 7 bases unmatched. The CDR3 extends over 15 amino acids. CDR3 amino acids: CASSPGLAGEGTQYF. CDR3 nucleotide sequence: TGCGCCAGCAGCCCGGGACTAGCGGGAGAAGGGACCCAGTACTTC.

For this clone: Other DNA sequences in this sample translate to the same CDR3. V usage is TRBV3-1 (or the pseudogene TRBV3-2) and J usage is TRBJ2-7, with D unclear. Germline V gives CDR1 LGHDT, CDR2 YNNKEL (reference sequence). The CDR3 length is 12 residues. The germline V and J ends were trimmed by 3 bases and 1 base, with 4 bases remaining between them. CDR3 protein: CASSQRSYEQYF. DNA of the CDR3: TGTGCCAGCAGCCAGCGGTCCTACGAGCAGTACTTC.

The J gene is TRBJ2-3, the V gene TRBV6-2 or TRBV6-3, with 7 bases matching TRBD2. This CDR3 is 16 amino acids long. J gave up 5 bases and V 2 bases, and 10 bases lay outside the gene matches. Germline V lookup: CDR1 MNHEY, CDR2 SVGEGT. The CDR3 region has the DNA TGTGCCAGCAGTTACATCCCGGGGGTAGCGGGAGATACGCAGTATTTT. Residues: CASSYIPGVAGDTQYF.

This sequence joins TRBV30 and TRBJ2-2; D ambiguous. Trimming cost V 5 bases and J 1 base, with 8 bases left between them. This CDR3 is 13 amino acids long. CDR1 and CDR2 from the germline V gene are GTSNPN and SVGIG (reference sequence). CDR3 protein: CAWSAGNTGELFF. DNA for the CDR3: TGTGCCTGGTCTGCAGGGAACACCGGGGAGCTGTTTTTT.

This clone was seen once. V is TRBV28 and J is TRBJ2-7, with TRBD1 identical over 11 bases. Germline trimming cut 5 bases from V and 3 bases from J; bases unmatched to any gene: 9. Germline V gene data show CDR1 as MDHEN and CDR2 as SYDVKM. This CDR3 has 16 residues. The CDR3 spells CASSPRPGTGGYEQYF. CDR3 bases: TGTGCCAGCAGTCCTCGCCCCGGGACAGGGGGCTACGAGCAGTACTTC.

CDR3 DNA sequence: TGTGCCAGCAGTGTCGGGACACTTTATGGCTACACCTTC. As protein: CASSVGTLYGYTF. V is TRBV12-3 or TRBV12-4 and J is TRBJ1-2, with D perhaps matching TRBD1 (6 bases). The CDR3 is made up of 13 amino acids. V lost 5 bases, J lost 5 bases, and 12 bases lay in between.

The chain carries TRBV15 and TRBJ1-2; 7 positions agree with TRBD1. The V gene's germline CDR1 is LNHNV and CDR2 YYDKDF (reference sequence). The CDR3 sequence is 17 residues long. J gave up 7 bases and V 4 bases, and 18 bases lay outside the gene matches. The CDR3 DNA reads as TGTGCCACCAGCATGCCGGGACAGAGCTTGGGAAACGCTGGCTACACCTTC. Translated: CATSMPGQSLGNAGYTF.

The gene calls are TRBV12-3 or TRBV12-4 and TRBJ1-3; D remains ambiguous. The CDR3 covers 13 residues. V shed 3 bases and J shed 2 bases, with 5 bases lying between them. The CDR3: CASSFSPGNTIYF. DNA for the CDR3: TGTGCCAGCAGTTTTTCTCCTGGAAACACCATATATTTT.

The chain recombines TRBV19 with TRBJ1-6; 7 nucleotides align to TRBD1. Looked up from germline, CDR1 is LNHDA and CDR2 is SQIVND (reference sequence). The CDR3 contains 14 residues. V shed 8 bases, J shed 5 bases, and the junction held 6 bases outside the gene matches. DNA of the CDR3: TGTGCCAGTGGACCGGGACAGCATAATTCACCCCTCCACTTT. Translated, it gives CASGPGQHNSPLHF.

V and J are TRBV18 and TRBJ2-5; tentatively, D is TRBD1 (5 bases). Trimming cost V 5 bases and J 5 bases, with 18 bases left between them. The CDR3 has 15 residues. The germline V gene encodes CDR1 KGHSH and CDR2 LQKENI. The CDR3 nucleotides read TGTGCCAGCTCAGGGGCCCGACGGAGAGAGGAGACCCAGTACTTC. This codes for CASSGARRREETQYF.

This clone was observed a handful of times. This chain connects TRBV5-4 to TRBJ2-7; TRBD1 matches at 10 bases. CDR1 and CDR2 from the germline V gene are SGHNT and YYREEE (reference sequence). This CDR3 has 15 amino acids. The V gene end was trimmed by 4 bases and the J gene end by 3 bases; junction bases not matched to a gene: 7. The chain's CDR3 is CASSTAGQGRYEQYF. Here the CDR3 DNA reads TGTGCCAGCAGCACCGCGGGACAGGGGCGCTACGAGCAGTACTTC. The full variable domain, its missing parts supplied by reference TRBV5-4 and TRBJ2-7, is ETGVTQSPTHLIKTRGQQVTLRCSSQSGHNTVSWYQQALGQGPQFIFQYYREEENGRGNFPPRFSGLQFPNYSSELNVNALELDDSALYLCASSTAGQGRYEQYFGPGTRLTVT.

In its sample, this clone was seen once. The chain joins TRBV4-1 to TRBJ2-3; TRBD1 matches at 8 bases. CDR3 length equals 17 residues. V shed 1 base and J 1 base; nucleotides not matched to a gene: 7. Germline CDR1 and CDR2: MGHRA and YSYEKL. The CDR3 region has the DNA TGCGCCAGCAGCCAAGTAGGAAAGGACAGGGGCACAGATACGCAGTATTTT. Translating it yields CASSQVGKDRGTDTQYF.

The V and J genes are TRBV6-5 and TRBJ1-4; D may be TRBD1 (5 bases). CDR3 length: 14 amino acids. Germline V gene sequence: CDR1 MNHEY, CDR2 SVGAGI. V dropped 5 bases and J dropped 6 bases, with 13 bases sitting between them. The CDR3 bases are TGTGCCAGCAGTAATTCCAGGGACGATGAAAAACTGTTTTTT. It specifies CASSNSRDDEKLFF.

The chain recombines TRBV10-3 with TRBJ2-3, with D perhaps matching TRBD1 or TRBD2 (5 bases each). The CDR3 length is 17 residues. The germline V gene encodes CDR1 ENHRY and CDR2 SYGVKD. V shed 4 bases and J shed 3 bases, with 20 bases lying between them. CDR3 protein: CAISGGQVLERTDTQYF. CDR3 nucleotide sequence: TGTGCCATCAGTGGGGGCCAGGTTTTGGAGCGGACAGATACGCAGTATTTT.